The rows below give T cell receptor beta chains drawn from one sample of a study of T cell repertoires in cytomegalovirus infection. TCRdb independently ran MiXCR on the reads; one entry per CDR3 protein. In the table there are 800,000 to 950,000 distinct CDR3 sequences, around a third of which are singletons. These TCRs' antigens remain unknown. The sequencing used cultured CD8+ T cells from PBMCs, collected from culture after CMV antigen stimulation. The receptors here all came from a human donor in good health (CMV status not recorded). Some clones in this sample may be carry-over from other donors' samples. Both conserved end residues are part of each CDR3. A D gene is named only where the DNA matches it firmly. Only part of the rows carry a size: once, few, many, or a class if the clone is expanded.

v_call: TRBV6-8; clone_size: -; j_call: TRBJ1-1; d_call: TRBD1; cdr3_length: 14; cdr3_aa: CASSWDRKAREAFF; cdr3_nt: TGTGCCAGCAGTTGGGACAGGAAGGCGAGGGAAGCTTTCTTT
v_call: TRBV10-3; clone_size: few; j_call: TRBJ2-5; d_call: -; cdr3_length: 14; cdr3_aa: CAISDPDSQETQYF; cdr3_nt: TGTGCCATCAGTGACCCGGACAGTCAAGAGACCCAGTACTTC
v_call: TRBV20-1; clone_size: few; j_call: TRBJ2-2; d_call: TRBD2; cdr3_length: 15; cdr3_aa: CSASIAGEDTGELFF; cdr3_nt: TGCAGTGCTAGTATAGCGGGGGAGGACACCGGGGAGCTGTTTTTT
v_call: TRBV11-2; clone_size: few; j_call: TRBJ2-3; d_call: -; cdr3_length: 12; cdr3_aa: CASSLFPDTQYF; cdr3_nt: TGTGCCAGCAGTCTTTTCCCAGATACGCAGTATTTT
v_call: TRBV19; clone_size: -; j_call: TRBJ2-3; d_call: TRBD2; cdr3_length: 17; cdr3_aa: CASSPGTSGGNRDTQYF; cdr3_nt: TGTGCCAGTAGTCCTGGGACTAGCGGGGGAAACCGAGATACGCAGTATTTT
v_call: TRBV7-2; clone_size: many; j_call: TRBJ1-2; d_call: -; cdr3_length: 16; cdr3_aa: CASSLNPRQGLQGYTF; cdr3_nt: TGTGCCAGCAGCCTTAACCCCCGGCAAGGACTGCAAGGCTACACCTTC
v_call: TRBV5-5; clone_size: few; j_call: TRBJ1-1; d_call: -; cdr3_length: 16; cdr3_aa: CASSLAEYPGQTEAFF; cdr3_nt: TGTGCCAGCAGCTTGGCCGAGTACCCAGGGCAAACTGAAGCTTTCTTT
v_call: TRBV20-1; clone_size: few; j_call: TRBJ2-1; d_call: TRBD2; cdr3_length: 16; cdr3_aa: CSASGAIAGYYNEQFF; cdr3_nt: TGCAGTGCTAGTGGGGCTATAGCGGGGTACTACAATGAGCAGTTCTTC
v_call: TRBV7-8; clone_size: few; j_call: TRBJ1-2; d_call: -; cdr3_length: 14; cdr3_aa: CASSLAAAKGGYTF; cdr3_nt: TGTGCCAGCAGCCTGGCTGCTGCTAAGGGTGGCTACACCTTC
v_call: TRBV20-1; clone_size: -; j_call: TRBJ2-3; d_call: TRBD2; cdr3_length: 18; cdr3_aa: CSASSVGTSSLVTDTQYF; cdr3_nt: TGCAGTGCTAGCTCGGTGGGGACTAGTAGCCTGGTGACAGATACGCAGTATTTT
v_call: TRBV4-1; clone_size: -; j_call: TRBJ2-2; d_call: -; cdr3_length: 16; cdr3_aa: CASSQDGSSSTRELFF; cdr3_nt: TGCGCCAGCAGCCAAGATGGCAGCTCTTCCACCAGGGAGCTGTTTTTT
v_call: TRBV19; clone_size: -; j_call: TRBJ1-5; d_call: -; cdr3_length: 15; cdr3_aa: CASSISGDTNQPQHF; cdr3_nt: TGTGCCAGTAGTATATCCGGGGATACCAATCAGCCCCAGCATTTT
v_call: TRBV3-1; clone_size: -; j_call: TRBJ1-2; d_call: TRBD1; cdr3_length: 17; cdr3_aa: CASSHLPRIGGSYGYTF; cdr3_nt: TGTGCCAGCAGCCACCTGCCCCGGATAGGGGGCTCCTATGGCTACACCTTC
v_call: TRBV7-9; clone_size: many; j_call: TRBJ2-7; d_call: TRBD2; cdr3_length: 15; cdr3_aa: CASRSPSGGAYEQYF; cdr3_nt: TGTGCCAGCAGGAGTCCTAGCGGGGGGGCCTACGAGCAGTACTTC
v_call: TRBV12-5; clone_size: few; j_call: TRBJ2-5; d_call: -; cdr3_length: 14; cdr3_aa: CASGLYGNRETQYF; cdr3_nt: TGTGCTAGTGGTTTGTACGGGAACCGGGAGACCCAGTACTTC
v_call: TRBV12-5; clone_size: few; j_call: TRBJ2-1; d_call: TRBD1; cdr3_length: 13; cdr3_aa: CASGGQGGNEQFF; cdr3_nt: TGTGCTAGTGGTGGACAGGGGGGCAATGAGCAGTTCTTC
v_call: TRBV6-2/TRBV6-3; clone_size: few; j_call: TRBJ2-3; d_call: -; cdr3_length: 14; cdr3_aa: CASSYSLSTDTQYF; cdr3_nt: TGTGCCAGCAGTTACTCTCTGAGCACAGATACGCAGTATTTT